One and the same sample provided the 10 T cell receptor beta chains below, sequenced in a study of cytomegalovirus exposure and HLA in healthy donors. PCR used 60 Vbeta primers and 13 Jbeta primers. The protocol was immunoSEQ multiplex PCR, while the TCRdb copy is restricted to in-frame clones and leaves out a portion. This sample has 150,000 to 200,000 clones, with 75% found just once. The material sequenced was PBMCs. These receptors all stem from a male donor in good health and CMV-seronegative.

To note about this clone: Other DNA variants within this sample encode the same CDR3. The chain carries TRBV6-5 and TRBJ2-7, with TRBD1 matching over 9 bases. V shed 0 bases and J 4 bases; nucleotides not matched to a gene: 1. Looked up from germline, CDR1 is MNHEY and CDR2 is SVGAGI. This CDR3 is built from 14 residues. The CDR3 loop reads CASSYSGTGYEQYF. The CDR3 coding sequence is TGTGCCAGCAGTTACTCTGGGACAGGGTACGAGCAGTACTTC.

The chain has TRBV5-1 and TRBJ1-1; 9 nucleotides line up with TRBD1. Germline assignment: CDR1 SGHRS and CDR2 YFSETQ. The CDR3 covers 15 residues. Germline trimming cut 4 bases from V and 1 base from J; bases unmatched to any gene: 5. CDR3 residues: CASSQGQGPNTEAFF. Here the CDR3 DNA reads TGCGCCAGCAGCCAGGGACAGGGCCCGAACACTGAAGCTTTCTTT. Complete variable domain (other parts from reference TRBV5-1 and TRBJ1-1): KAGVTQTPRYLIKTRGQQVTLSCSPISGHRSVSWYQQTPGQGLQFLFEYFSETQRNKGNFPGRFSGRQFSNSRSEMNVSTLELGDSALYLCASSQGQGPNTEAFFGQGTRLTVV.

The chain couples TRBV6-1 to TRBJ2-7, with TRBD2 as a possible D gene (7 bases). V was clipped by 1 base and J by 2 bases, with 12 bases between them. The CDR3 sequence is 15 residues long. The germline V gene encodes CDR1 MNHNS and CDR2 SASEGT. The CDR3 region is CASSEEGGGPYEQYF. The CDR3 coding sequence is TGTGCCAGCAGTGAAGAGGGGGGGGGACCCTACGAGCAGTACTTC.

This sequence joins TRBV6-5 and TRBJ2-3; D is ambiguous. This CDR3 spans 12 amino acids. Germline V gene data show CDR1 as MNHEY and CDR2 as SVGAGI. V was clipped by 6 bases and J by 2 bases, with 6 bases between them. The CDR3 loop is CASSLSTDTQYF. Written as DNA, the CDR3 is TGTGCCAGCAGCCTATCCACAGATACGCAGTATTTT.

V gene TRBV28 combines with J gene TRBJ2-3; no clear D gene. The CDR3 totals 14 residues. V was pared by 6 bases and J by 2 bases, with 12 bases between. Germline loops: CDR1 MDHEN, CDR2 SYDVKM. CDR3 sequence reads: CASSRPTSTDTQYF. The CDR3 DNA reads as TGTGCCAGCAGCCGACCGACATCCACAGATACGCAGTATTTT.

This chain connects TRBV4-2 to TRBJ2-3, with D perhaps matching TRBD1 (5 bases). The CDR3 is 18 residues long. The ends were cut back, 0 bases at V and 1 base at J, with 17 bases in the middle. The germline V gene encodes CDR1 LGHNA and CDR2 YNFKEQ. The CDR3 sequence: CASSQEVLRVSGTDTQYF. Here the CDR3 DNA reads TGTGCCAGCAGCCAAGAAGTCCTCAGGGTGTCGGGCACAGATACGCAGTATTTT.

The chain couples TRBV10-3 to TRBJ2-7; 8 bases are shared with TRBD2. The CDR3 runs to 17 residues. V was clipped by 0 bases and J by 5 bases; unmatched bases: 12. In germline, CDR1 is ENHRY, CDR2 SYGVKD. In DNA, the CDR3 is TGTGCCATCAGTGAGTCCGGGGGGGCGGCCAATGAAGACGAGCAGTACTTC. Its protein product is CAISESGGAANEDEQYF.

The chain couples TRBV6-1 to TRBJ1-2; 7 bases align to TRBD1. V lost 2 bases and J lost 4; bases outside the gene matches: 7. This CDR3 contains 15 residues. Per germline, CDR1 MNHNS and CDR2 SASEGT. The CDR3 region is CASSELTGESYGYTF. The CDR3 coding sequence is TGTGCCAGCAGTGAACTTACAGGGGAGAGCTATGGCTACACCTTC.

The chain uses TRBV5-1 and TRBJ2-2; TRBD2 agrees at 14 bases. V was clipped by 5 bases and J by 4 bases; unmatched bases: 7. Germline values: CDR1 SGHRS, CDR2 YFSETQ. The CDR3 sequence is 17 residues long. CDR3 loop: CASRHGLAGGITGELFF. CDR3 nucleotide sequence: TGCGCCAGCAGACATGGACTAGCGGGAGGAATCACCGGGGAGCTGTTTTTT.

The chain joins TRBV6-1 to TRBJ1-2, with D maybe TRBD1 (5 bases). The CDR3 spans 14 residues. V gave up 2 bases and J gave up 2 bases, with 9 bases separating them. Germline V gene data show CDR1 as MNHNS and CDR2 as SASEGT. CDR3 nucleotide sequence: TGTGCCAGCAGTGAATTAGGACAAAACTATGGCTACACCTTC. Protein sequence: CASSELGQNYGYTF.